Listed below are T cell receptor beta chains from one sample, sequenced in a study of cytomegalovirus exposure and HLA in healthy donors. Here immunoSEQ multiplex PCR was the method, and the copy in TCRdb shows in-frame clones only, minus some. This sample carries 170,000 or so clones, about four fifths of them seen once, and the ten largest clones take about 4.9%. Sequenced material: PBMCs. These receptors came from a girl under 18 in good health and CMV-seropositive. Both conserved end residues are part of each CDR3. Fields, in order: J gene, V gene, D gene, clone size, CDR3 protein, CDR3 DNA. A D gene is named only where the DNA matches it firmly. Only some rows state a clone size, as once, few, many or a class for expanded clones.

J gene: TRBJ1-2; V gene: TRBV9; D gene: .; clone size: .; CDR3 protein: CASSVVQASYHGYTF; CDR3 DNA: TGTGCCAGCAGCGTAGTGCAGGCCTCGTATCATGGCTACACCTTC
J gene: TRBJ1-5; V gene: TRBV27; D gene: .; clone size: .; CDR3 protein: CATSGRGNQPQHF; CDR3 DNA: TGTGCCACCTCCGGCAGGGGAAATCAGCCCCAGCATTTT
J gene: TRBJ1-5; V gene: TRBV2; D gene: .; clone size: .; CDR3 protein: CASSVSGDWAQPQHF; CDR3 DNA: TGTGCCAGCAGTGTATCAGGGGATTGGGCGCAGCCCCAGCATTTT
J gene: TRBJ2-3; V gene: TRBV7-6; D gene: TRBD2; clone size: once; CDR3 protein: CASSPRAGGARGDTQYF; CDR3 DNA: TGTGCCAGCAGCCCCCGGGCGGGGGGGGCTCGGGGAGATACGCAGTATTTT
J gene: TRBJ1-2; V gene: TRBV5-1; D gene: .; clone size: .; CDR3 protein: CASSLGSGQGKAYGYTF; CDR3 DNA: TGCGCCAGCAGCTTGGGGTCAGGTCAGGGGAAGGCCTATGGCTACACCTTC
J gene: TRBJ2-1; V gene: TRBV7-3; D gene: TRBD2; clone size: .; CDR3 protein: CASSRREGLNNEQFF; CDR3 DNA: TGTGCCAGCAGCCGGAGGGAGGGGCTAAACAATGAGCAGTTCTTC
J gene: TRBJ2-7; V gene: TRBV11-2; D gene: .; clone size: .; CDR3 protein: CASSSVSGFADEQYF; CDR3 DNA: TGTGCCAGCAGCTCCGTGTCGGGATTTGCGGACGAGCAGTACTTC
J gene: TRBJ1-2; V gene: TRBV7-8; D gene: TRBD1; clone size: .; CDR3 protein: CASSLGQGADGYTF; CDR3 DNA: TGTGCCAGCAGCTTGGGACAGGGGGCGGACGGCTACACCTTC
J gene: TRBJ2-2; V gene: TRBV11-3; D gene: .; clone size: few; CDR3 protein: CASSGRGELFF; CDR3 DNA: TGTGCCAGCAGCGGGAGAGGGGAGCTGTTTTTT
J gene: TRBJ2-3; V gene: TRBV2; D gene: .; clone size: .; CDR3 protein: CASSPNPAEDTQYF; CDR3 DNA: TGTGCCAGCAGTCCCAACCCCGCCGAGGATACGCAGTATTTT
J gene: TRBJ1-1; V gene: TRBV28; D gene: .; clone size: .; CDR3 protein: CASSLQGRTEAFF; CDR3 DNA: TGTGCCAGCAGCTTACAGGGAAGGACTGAAGCTTTCTTT
J gene: TRBJ1-1; V gene: TRBV21-1; D gene: .; clone size: .; CDR3 protein: CASSPPGQGGNTEAFF; CDR3 DNA: TGTGCCAGCAGCCCGCCGGGACAGGGTGGGAACACTGAAGCTTTCTTT
J gene: TRBJ2-7; V gene: TRBV27; D gene: TRBD1; clone size: .; CDR3 protein: CASSPSRTGSYEQYF; CDR3 DNA: TGTGCCAGCAGTCCCTCCAGGACAGGGTCCTACGAGCAGTACTTC
J gene: TRBJ2-1; V gene: TRBV5-1; D gene: TRBD1; clone size: .; CDR3 protein: CASSLGTGNNEQFF; CDR3 DNA: TGTGCCAGCAGCTTAGGGACAGGCAACAATGAGCAGTTCTTC
J gene: TRBJ1-2; V gene: TRBV5-1; D gene: TRBD1; clone size: .; CDR3 protein: CASSSQIVDRETSYGYTF; CDR3 DNA: TGCGCCAGCAGCTCCCAGATTGTGGACAGGGAAACAAGCTATGGCTACACCTTC
J gene: TRBJ1-2; V gene: TRBV11-2; D gene: .; clone size: .; CDR3 protein: CASSLTSGLDGYTF; CDR3 DNA: TGTGCCAGCAGCTTAACATCAGGGTTGGATGGCTACACCTTC
J gene: TRBJ1-1; V gene: TRBV25-1; D gene: .; clone size: .; CDR3 protein: CASSDSSGSGGSNTEAFF; CDR3 DNA: TGTGCCAGCAGTGATTCCTCTGGCTCCGGGGGATCTAACACTGAAGCTTTCTTT
J gene: TRBJ2-3; V gene: TRBV5-1; D gene: TRBD2; clone size: .; CDR3 protein: CASSSQVTSGLEDTQYF; CDR3 DNA: TGCGCCAGCAGCTCGCAAGTGACTAGCGGGCTTGAGGATACGCAGTATTTT
J gene: TRBJ2-4; V gene: TRBV6-1; D gene: TRBD1; clone size: .; CDR3 protein: CASRTGQGRDIQYF; CDR3 DNA: TGTGCCAGCAGGACGGGACAGGGGAGGGACATTCAGTACTTC